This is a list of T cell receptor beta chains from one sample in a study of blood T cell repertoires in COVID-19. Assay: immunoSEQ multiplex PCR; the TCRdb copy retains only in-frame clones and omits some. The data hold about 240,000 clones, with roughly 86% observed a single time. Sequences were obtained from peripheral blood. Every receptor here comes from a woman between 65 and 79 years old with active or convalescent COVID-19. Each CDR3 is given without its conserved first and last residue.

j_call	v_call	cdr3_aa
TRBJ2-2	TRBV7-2	ASSTLVLSGELF
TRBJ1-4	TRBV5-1	ASSLAGQDYEKLF
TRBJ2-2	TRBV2	ASGQPPSGELF
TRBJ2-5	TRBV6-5	ASRRTGRGQETQY
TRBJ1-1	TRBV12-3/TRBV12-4	ASRAREATEAF
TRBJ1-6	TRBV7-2	ASSQLNPGGNSPLH
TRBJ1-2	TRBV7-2	ASSLAMGQGGNGYT
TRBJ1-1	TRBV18	ASSPRQGTEAEAF
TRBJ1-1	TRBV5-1	ASSSDRVDEAF
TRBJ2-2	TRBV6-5	ASTFNTGELF
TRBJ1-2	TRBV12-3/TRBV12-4	ASRDQGTYGYT
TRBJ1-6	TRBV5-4	ASSWDSNSPLH
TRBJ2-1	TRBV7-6	ASSLVGGTSGYNEQF
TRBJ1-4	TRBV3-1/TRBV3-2	ASSHGGTVRNEKLF
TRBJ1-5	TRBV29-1	SVRLRETGPQH
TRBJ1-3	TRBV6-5	ASSYGQGGGNTIY